Listed below are T cell receptor beta chains from one sample, sequenced in a study of beta chain features in type 1 diabetes. TCRdb keeps only in-frame clones here, not all; method: immunoSEQ multiplex PCR. The sample carries roughly 250,000 clones, 9% to 10% recorded once. Sequenced input: naive CD4+ T cells from blood. These receptors originate from a woman aged 18 to 35 in good health. The CDR3 runs from the conserved cysteine through the conserved F or W. The order of the fields is V gene, D gene, clone size, J gene, CDR3 protein, CDR3 DNA. A D gene is named only where the DNA matches it firmly. Clone size is stated in some rows and not others, as once, few, many or a class when expanded.

TRBV15	NA	NA	TRBJ2-7	CATSRDVTYEQYF	TGTGCCACCAGCAGAGATGTCACCTACGAGCAGTACTTC
TRBV5-1	NA	NA	TRBJ2-1	CASSFPTYNEQFF	TGCGCCAGCAGCTTCCCAACCTACAATGAGCAGTTCTTC
TRBV18	TRBD1	NA	TRBJ2-7	CASSPLPSGQGSYEQYF	TGTGCCAGCTCACCTCTCCCCTCGGGACAGGGGTCCTACGAGCAGTACTTC
TRBV6-5	TRBD2	NA	TRBJ2-1	CATTGGSLGDNEQFF	TGTGCCACCACGGGAGGGAGCTTAGGAGACAATGAGCAGTTCTTC
TRBV11-2	TRBD2	few	TRBJ2-1	CASSLASLPGLAYVEQFF	TGTGCCAGCAGCTTAGCCTCTCTTCCGGGACTAGCGTATGTTGAGCAGTTCTTC
TRBV6-5	NA	few	TRBJ2-3	CASSYFGIGTDTQYF	TGTGCCAGCAGTTACTTCGGGATTGGCACAGATACGCAGTATTTT
TRBV7-9	TRBD1	few	TRBJ2-3	CASSWGQGAPDTQYF	TGTGCCAGCAGCTGGGGACAGGGGGCCCCAGATACGCAGTATTTT
TRBV7-9	NA	few	TRBJ2-7	CASSSNLGHSGSSGGEQYF	TGTGCCAGCAGCTCGAACTTGGGACACTCAGGTTCGTCAGGAGGCGAGCAGTACTTC
TRBV6-5	TRBD1	NA	TRBJ1-2	CATGTGNYGYTF	TGTGCCACGGGGACAGGAAACTATGGCTACACCTTC
TRBV30	NA	NA	TRBJ1-3	CAWNGASGNTIYF	TGTGCCTGGAATGGAGCCTCTGGAAACACCATATATTTT
TRBV18	TRBD2	NA	TRBJ2-1	CASSPLTLAGARPNNEQFF	TGTGCCAGCTCACCACTCACCCTAGCGGGAGCCCGCCCAAACAATGAGCAGTTCTTC
TRBV19	NA	NA	TRBJ1-1	CASTKSGNTEAFF	TGTGCCAGTACGAAGAGTGGGAACACTGAAGCTTTCTTT
TRBV5-4	NA	NA	TRBJ2-2	CASSLGGASNTGELFF	TGTGCCAGCAGCTTGGGTGGGGCCTCGAACACCGGGGAGCTGTTTTTT
TRBV27	TRBD2	NA	TRBJ2-1	CASSLFGASGAYNEQFF	TGTGCCAGCAGTTTGTTCGGAGCTAGCGGGGCCTACAATGAGCAGTTCTTC
TRBV29-1	TRBD2	NA	TRBJ2-2	CSVGASGGTGELFF	TGCAGCGTTGGGGCTAGCGGGGGCACCGGGGAGCTGTTTTTT
TRBV5-1	TRBD1	NA	TRBJ1-2	CASSPGTGQNYGYTF	TGCGCCAGCAGCCCTGGGACAGGGCAAAACTATGGCTACACCTTC
TRBV5-1	TRBD2	few	TRBJ2-1	CASSSPGLASASEQFF	TGCGCCAGCAGCAGCCCGGGACTAGCTTCGGCTAGTGAGCAGTTCTTC
TRBV29-1	NA	NA	TRBJ2-1	CSVEDPPNYNEQFF	TGCAGCGTTGAAGATCCCCCTAACTACAATGAGCAGTTCTTC
TRBV4-2	NA	many	TRBJ2-5	CASSLQGGEETQYF	TGTGCCAGCAGCCTGCAGGGGGGAGAAGAGACCCAGTACTTC
TRBV10-3	TRBD2	NA	TRBJ2-3	CAISGRGEGGTDTQYF	TGTGCCATCAGTGGACGGGGGGAGGGAGGCACAGATACGCAGTATTTT
TRBV30	NA	NA	TRBJ1-3	CAWRLPGIYSGNTIYF	TGTGCCTGGAGGCTTCCCGGGATCTACTCTGGAAACACCATATATTTT
TRBV5-1	TRBD2	few	TRBJ2-1	CASSQTSGRTYNEQFF	TGCGCCAGCAGCCAAACTAGCGGGAGGACCTACAATGAGCAGTTCTTC
TRBV7-3	NA	NA	TRBJ2-3	CASSTIRGGGTDTQYF	TGTGCCAGCAGCACTATACGGGGCGGGGGCACAGATACGCAGTATTTT